Reported below is one T cell receptor beta chain. Its specificity is not known. CDR3 length: 19 amino acids. Unmatched junction bases numbered 12, after V lost 7 bases and J lost 3 bases. Germline loops: CDR1 MNHNS, CDR2 SASEGT. The data derive from a study of regulatory T cells in long-lasting Graves disease. Regarding the study as a whole: Persistent disease was associated with favored TRBV28 usage and with favored use of TRBJ1-2 and TRBJ2-5.

Time point given: newly diagnosed GD, antithyroid drugs for less than 3 months. Making the TCR library involved RNA that had been extracted from PBMCs. Arm-PCR of CDR3 regions and iRepertoire HTBI primers were the basis on which TCR beta libraries were built. A single record per CDR3 protein comes from TCRdb applying MiXCR to the multiplex PCR reads. The profile shows approximately 470,000 distinct CDR3 sequences, about 16% of them singletons. These records were also assigned to another study, of T cells in Graves' hyperthyroidism and ophthalmopathy. Per that study: Absence of ophthalmopathy progression within 18 months defined stable Graves' hyperthyroidism.

The clonotype was recovered from a man aged 35-49 years with Graves disease. The chain joins TRBV6-1 to TRBJ2-1, with 16 bases lining up with TRBD2. The sequenced sample was peripheral blood mononuclear cells (PBMCs), obtained at new diagnosis, from a patient treated with antithyroid drugs. CDR3 in amino acids: CASNRPGTSGRAYYNEQFF. The CDR3 DNA is TGTGCCAGCAACCGCCCCGGGACTAGCGGGAGGGCCTACTACAATGAGCAGTTCTTC.